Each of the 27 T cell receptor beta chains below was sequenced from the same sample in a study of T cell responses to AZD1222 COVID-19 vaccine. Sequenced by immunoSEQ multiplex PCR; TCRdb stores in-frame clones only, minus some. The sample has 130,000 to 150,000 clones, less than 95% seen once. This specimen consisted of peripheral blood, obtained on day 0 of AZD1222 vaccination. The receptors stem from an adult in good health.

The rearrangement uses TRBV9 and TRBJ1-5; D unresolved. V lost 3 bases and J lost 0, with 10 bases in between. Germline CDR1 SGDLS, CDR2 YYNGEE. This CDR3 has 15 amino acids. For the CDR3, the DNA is TGTGCCAGCAGCGAGACGGGATATAGCAATCAGCCCCAGCATTTT. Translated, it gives CASSETGYSNQPQHF.

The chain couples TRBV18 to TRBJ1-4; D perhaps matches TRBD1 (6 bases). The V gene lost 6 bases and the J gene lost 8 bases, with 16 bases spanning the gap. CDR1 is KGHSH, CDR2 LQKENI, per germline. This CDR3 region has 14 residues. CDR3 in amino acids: CASSVTPGEEKLFF. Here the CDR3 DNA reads TGTGCCAGCTCTGTTACCCCAGGGGAGGAAAAACTGTTTTTT.

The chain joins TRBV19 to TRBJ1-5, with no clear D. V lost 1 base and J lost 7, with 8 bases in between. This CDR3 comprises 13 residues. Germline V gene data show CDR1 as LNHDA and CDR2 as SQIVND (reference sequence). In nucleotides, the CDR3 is TGTGCCAGTAGTATAGGGCGGGTACAGCCCCAGCATTTT. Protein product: CASSIGRVQPQHF.

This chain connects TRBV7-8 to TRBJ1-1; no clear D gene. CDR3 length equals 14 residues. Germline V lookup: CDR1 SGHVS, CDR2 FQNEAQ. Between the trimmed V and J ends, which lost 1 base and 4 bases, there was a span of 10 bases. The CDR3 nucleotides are TGTGCCAGCAGCTTAGGATGGAGCAGCACTGAAGCTTTCTTT. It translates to CASSLGWSSTEAFF. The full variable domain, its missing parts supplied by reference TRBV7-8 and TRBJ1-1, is GAGVSQSPRYKVAKRGQDVALRCDPISGHVSLFWYQQALGQGPEFLTYFQNEAQLDKSGLPSDRFFAERPEGSVSTLKIQRTQQEDSAVYLCASSLGWSSTEAFFGQGTRLTVV.

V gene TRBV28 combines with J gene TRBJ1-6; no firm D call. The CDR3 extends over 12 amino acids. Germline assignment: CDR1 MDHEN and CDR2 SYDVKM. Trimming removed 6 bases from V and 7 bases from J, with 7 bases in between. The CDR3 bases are TGTGCCAGCAGCCCTGCGAATTCACCCCTCCACTTT. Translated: CASSPANSPLHF.

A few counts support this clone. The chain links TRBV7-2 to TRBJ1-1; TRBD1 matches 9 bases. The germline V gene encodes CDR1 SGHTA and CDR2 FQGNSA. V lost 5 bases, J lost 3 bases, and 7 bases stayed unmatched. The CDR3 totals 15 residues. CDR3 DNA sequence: TGTGCCAGCAGCCCTGGGACAGGGATGCACACTGAAGCTTTCTTT. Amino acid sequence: CASSPGTGMHTEAFF.

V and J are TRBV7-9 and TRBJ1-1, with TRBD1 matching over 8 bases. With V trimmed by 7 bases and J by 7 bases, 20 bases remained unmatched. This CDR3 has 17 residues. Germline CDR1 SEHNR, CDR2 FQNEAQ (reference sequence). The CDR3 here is CASNGVPGQGRWGEAFF. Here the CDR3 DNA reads TGTGCCAGCAACGGCGTTCCAGGACAGGGCAGATGGGGTGAAGCTTTCTTT.

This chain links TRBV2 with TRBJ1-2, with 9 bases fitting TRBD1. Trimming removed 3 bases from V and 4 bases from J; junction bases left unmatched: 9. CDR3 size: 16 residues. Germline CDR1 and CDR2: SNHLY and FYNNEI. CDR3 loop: CASSEFGQGSSYGYTF. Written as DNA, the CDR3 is TGTGCCAGCAGTGAGTTTGGACAGGGGTCCTCCTATGGCTACACCTTC.

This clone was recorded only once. CDR3 loop: CAWSTGLGNNQPQHF. The CDR3 bases are TGTGCCTGGAGCACAGGGTTAGGTAATAATCAGCCCCAGCATTTT. V usage is TRBV30 and J usage is TRBJ1-5; a possible D gene is TRBD1 (6 bases). Germline CDR1 GTSNPN, CDR2 SVGIG (reference sequence). The ends were cut back, 3 bases at V and 4 bases at J, with 16 bases in the middle. The CDR3 is 15 residues long.

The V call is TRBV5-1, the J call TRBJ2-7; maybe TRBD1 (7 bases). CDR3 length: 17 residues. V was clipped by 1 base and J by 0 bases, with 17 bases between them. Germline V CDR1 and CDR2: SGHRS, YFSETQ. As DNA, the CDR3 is TGCGCCAGCAGCTTGCGCCCCGCGGGACAGTCCTCCTACGAGCAGTACTTC. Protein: CASSLRPAGQSSYEQYF.

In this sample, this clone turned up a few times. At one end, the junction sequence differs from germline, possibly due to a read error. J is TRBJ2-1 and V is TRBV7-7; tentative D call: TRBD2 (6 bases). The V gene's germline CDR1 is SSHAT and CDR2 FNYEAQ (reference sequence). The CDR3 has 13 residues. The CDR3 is CASSSPLANEQFF. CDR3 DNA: TGTGCTAGCAGCTCCCCCCTAGCGAATGAGCAGTTCTTC. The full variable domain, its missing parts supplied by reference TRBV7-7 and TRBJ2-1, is GAGVSQSPRYKVTKRGQDVTLRCDPISSHATLYWYQQALGQGPEFLTYFNYEAQPDKSGLPSDRFSAERPEGSISTLTIQRTEQRDSAMYRCASSSPLANEQFFGPGTRLTVL.

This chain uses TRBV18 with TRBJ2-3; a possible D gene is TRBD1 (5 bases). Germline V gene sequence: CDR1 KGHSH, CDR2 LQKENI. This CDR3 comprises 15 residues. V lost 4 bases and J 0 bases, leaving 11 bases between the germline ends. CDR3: CASSLRQGSTDTQYF. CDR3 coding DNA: TGTGCCAGCTCACTTAGGCAGGGTAGCACAGATACGCAGTATTTT.

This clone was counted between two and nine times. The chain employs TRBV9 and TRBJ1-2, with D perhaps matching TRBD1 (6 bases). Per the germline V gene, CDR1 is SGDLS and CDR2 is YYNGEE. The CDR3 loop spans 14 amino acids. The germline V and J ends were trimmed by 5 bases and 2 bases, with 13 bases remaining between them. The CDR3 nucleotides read TGTGCCAGCAGTTATGGGGGGCACAACTATGGCTACACCTTC. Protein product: CASSYGGHNYGYTF.

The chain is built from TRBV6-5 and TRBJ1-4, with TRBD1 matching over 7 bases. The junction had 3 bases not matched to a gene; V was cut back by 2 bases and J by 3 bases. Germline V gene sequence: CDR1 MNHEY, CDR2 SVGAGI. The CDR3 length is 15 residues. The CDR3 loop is CASSYRQGANEKLFF. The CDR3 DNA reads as TGTGCCAGCAGTTACCGGCAGGGGGCTAATGAAAAACTGTTTTTT.

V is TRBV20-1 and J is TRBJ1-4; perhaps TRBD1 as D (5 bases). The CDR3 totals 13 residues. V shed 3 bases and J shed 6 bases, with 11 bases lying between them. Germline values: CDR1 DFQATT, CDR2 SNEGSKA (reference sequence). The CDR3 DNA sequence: TGCAGTGCTAGTTCAGGGAATGATGAAAAACTGTTTTTT. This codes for CSASSGNDEKLFF.

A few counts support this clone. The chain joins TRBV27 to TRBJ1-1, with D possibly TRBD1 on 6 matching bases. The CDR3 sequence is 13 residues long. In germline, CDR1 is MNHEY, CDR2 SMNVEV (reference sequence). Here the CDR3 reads CADLGGDGTEAFF. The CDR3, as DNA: TGTGCAGATCTAGGGGGGGACGGTACTGAAGCTTTCTTT.

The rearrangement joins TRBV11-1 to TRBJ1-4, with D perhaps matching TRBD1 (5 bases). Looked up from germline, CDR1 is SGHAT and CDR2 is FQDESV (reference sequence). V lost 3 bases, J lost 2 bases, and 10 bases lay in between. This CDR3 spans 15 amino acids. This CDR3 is CASSLGDATNEKLFF. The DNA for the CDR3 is TGTGCCAGCAGCTTGGGGGATGCGACTAATGAAAAACTGTTTTTT.

CDR3 sequence reads: CASSLAGYDEKLFF. The DNA of the CDR3 is TGCGCCAGCAGCTTGGCGGGGTACGATGAAAAACTGTTTTTT. The V and J genes are TRBV5-1 and TRBJ1-4; D is unresolved. The V end was cut by 0 bases, the J end by 6 bases, with 9 bases between. Germline lookup yields CDR1 SGHRS and CDR2 YFSETQ. The CDR3 runs 14 residues.

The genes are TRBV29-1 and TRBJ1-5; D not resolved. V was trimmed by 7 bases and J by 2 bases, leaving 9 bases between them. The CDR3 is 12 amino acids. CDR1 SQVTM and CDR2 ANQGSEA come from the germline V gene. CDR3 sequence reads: CSAEVGNQPQHF. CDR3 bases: TGCAGCGCCGAGGTGGGCAATCAGCCCCAGCATTTT.

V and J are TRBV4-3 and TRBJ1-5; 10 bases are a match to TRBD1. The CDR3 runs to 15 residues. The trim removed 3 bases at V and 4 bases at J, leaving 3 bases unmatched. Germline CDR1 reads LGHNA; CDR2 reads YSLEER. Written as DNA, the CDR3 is TGCGCCAGCAGCCAGGGGACAGGGGTTAATCAGCCCCAGCATTTT. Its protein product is CASSQGTGVNQPQHF.

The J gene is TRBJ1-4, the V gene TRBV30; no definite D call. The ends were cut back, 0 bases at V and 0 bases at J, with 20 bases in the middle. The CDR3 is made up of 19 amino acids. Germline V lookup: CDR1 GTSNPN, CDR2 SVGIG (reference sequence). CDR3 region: CAWSVFKGDVLATNEKLFF. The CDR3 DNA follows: TGTGCCTGGAGTGTATTTAAGGGCGACGTACTCGCAACTAATGAAAAACTGTTTTTT.

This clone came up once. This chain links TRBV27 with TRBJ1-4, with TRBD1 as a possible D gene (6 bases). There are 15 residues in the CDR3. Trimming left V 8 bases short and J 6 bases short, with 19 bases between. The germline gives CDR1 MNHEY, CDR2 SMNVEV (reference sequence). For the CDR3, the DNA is TGTGCCAGCGGCCCGGGAGACAGGAGAGATGAAAAACTGTTTTTT. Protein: CASGPGDRRDEKLFF.

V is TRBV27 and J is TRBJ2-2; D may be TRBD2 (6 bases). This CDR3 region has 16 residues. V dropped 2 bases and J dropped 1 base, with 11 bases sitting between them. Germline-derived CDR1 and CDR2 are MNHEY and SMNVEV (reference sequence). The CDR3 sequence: CASSLGDFWNTGELFF. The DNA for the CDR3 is TGTGCCAGCAGTTTAGGGGACTTTTGGAACACCGGGGAGCTGTTTTTT.

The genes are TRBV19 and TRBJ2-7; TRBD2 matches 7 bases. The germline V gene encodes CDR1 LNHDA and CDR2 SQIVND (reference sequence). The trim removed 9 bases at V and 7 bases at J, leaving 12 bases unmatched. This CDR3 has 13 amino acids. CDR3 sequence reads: CARLSGEGEEQYF. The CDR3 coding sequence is TGTGCCAGACTCTCGGGGGAGGGAGAGGAGCAGTACTTC. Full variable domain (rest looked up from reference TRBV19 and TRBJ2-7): DGGITQSPKYLFRKEGQNVTLSCEQNLNHDAMYWYRQDPGQGLRLIYYSQIVNDFQKGDIAEGYSVSREKKESFPLTVTSAQKNPTAFYLCARLSGEGEEQYFGPGTRLTVT.

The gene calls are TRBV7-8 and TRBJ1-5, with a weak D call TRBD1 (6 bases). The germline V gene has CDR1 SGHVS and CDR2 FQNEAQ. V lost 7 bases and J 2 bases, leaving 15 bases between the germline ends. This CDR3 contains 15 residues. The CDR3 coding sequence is TGTGCCAGCACCCGGTCCAGGGGTGGCAATCAGCCCCAGCATTTT. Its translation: CASTRSRGGNQPQHF. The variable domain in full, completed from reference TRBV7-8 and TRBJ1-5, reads GAGVSQSPRYKVAKRGQDVALRCDPISGHVSLFWYQQALGQGPEFLTYFQNEAQLDKSGLPSDRFFAERPEGSVSTLKIQRTQQEDSAVYLCASTRSRGGNQPQHFGDGTRLSIL.

The CDR3 region is CASSFEKRAGQGEKLFF. The DNA for the CDR3 is TGTGCCAGCAGTTTCGAAAAGAGGGCGGGACAGGGGGAAAAACTGTTTTTT. The chain links TRBV27 to TRBJ1-4; 10 bases are shared with TRBD1. The germline V gene encodes CDR1 MNHEY and CDR2 SMNVEV (reference sequence). V was clipped by 3 bases and J by 8 bases; unmatched bases: 12. The CDR3 spans 17 residues.

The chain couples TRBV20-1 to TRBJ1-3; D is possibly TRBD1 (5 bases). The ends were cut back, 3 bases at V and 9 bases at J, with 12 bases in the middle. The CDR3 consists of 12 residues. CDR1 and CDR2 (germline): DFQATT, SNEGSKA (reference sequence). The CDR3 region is CSASSRASTIYF. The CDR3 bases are TGCAGTGCTAGTAGCAGGGCAAGCACCATATATTTT.